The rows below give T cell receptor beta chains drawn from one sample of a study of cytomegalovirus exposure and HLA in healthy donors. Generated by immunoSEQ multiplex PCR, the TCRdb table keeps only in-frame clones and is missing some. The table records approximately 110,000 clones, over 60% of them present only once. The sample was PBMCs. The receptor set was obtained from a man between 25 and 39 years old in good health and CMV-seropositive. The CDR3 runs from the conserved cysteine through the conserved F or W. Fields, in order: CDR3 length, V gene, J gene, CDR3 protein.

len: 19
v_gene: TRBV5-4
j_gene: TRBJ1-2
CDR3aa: CASSLAGQLKLRTNYGYTF

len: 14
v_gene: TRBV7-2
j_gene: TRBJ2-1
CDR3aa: CASSHRFTGNEQFF

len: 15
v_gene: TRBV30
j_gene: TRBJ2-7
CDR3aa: CAWNRPGGASYEQYF

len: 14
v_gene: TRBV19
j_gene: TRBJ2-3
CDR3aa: CASSVGHSTDTQYF

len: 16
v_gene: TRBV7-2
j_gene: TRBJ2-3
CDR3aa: CASSGRGGPVTDTQYF

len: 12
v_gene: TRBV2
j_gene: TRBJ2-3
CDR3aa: CASSATRDTQYF

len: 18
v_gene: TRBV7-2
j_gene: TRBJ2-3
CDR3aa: CASSLAAGGALGTDTQYF

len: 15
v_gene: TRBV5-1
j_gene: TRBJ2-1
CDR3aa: CASSFLLRGGGEQFF

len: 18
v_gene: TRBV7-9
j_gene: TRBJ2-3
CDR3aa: CASIEGRGLAGSTDTQYF

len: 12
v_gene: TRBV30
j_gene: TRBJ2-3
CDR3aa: CAWGGSPDTQYF

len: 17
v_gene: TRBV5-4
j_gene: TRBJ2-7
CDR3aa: CASSSRVKTSGANEQYF

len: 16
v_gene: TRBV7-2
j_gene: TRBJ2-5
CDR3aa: CASSLYPPTGVETQYF

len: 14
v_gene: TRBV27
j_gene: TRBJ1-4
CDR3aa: CASKGTTGNEKLFF

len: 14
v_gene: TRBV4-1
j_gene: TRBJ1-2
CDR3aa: CASSQPDSIYGYTF

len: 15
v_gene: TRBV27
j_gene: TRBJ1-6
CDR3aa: CASSPDSNLDSPLHF

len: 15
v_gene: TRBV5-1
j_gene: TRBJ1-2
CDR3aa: CASSQAGSPNYGYPF

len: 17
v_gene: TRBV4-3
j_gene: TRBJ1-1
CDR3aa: CASSQDLQGGGNTEAFF

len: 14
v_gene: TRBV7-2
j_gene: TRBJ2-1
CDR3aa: CASSSTGLAGGQFF

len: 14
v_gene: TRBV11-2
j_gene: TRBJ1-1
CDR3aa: CASSFIGQNTEAFF

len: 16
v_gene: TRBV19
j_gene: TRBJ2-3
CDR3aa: CASSLRTSGGEDTQYF

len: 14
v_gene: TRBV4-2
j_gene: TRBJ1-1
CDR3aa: CASSQGGQGSEAFF

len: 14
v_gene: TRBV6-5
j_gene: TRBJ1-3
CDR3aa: CASRGGLDGNTIYF

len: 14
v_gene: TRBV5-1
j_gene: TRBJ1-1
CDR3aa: CASSSGQANTEAFF

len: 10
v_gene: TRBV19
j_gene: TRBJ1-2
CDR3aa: CASNSYGYTF

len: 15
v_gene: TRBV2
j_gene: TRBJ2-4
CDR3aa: CASSADFLAKNIQYF

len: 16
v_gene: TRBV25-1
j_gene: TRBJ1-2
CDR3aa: CASSPPRDSGDYGYTF

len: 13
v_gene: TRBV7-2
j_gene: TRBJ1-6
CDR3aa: CASSLARRDPLHF

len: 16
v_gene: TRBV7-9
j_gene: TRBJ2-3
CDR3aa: CASSSTTSGGTDTQYF